This TCR beta chain was captured by sequencing in a study of pediatric ulcerative colitis. Germline V gene data show CDR1 as SGHDT and CDR2 as YYEEEE. The CDR3 loop spans 16 amino acids. J gave up 4 bases and V 0 bases, and 6 bases lay outside the gene matches. Libraries were prepared by immunoSEQ multiplex PCR; TCRdb keeps only in-frame clonotypes and omits some of them. This sample yields approximately 60,000 clones, of which approximately 87% are seen a single time; under 3.5% belongs to the top ten. The blood sample was taken during the colonoscopy visit. Sample: blood. The clonotype originates from a boy younger than 18 with severe ulcerative colitis. The chain links TRBV5-6 to TRBJ2-1, with 8 bases that match TRBD2. The CDR3 is CASSLAGSGKYNEQFF. As DNA, the CDR3 is TGTGCCAGCAGCTTGGCCGGTAGCGGGAAATACAATGAGCAGTTCTTC.